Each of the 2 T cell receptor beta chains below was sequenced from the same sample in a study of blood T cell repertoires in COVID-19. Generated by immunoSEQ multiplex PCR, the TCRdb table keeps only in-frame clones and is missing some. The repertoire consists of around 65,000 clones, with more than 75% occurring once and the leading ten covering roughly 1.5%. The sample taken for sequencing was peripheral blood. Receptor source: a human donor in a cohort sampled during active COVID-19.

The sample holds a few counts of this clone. The CDR3 sequence: CASSLLRGEGAFF. The CDR3 DNA reads as TGTGCCAGCAGTTTATTGCGAGGGGAGGGAGCTTTCTTT. This chain joins TRBV27 and TRBJ1-1, with D perhaps TRBD1 (5 bases). The ends were cut back, 1 base at V and 10 bases at J, with 13 bases in the middle. The CDR3 has 13 residues. Germline assignment: CDR1 MNHEY and CDR2 SMNVEV (reference sequence).

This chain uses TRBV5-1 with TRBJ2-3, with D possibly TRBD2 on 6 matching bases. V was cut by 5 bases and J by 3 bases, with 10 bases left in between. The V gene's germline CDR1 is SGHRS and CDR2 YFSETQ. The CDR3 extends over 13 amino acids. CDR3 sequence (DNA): TGCGCCAGCAGAGTCGGGAGTACAGATACGCAGTATTTT. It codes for CASRVGSTDTQYF.